These 11 T cell receptor beta chains were sequenced from one sample in a study of OX40 agonist ivuxolimab in advanced cancers. The assay was immunoSEQ multiplex PCR, and TCRdb's table has in-frame clones only and misses some. The sample contains tens of thousands of clones, 89% of which appear only once. Sequences were derived from CD4+ or CD8+ T cells sorted from blood, sampled in a trial of the OX40 agonist ivuxolimab. The receptor source for this set is an adult with an advanced solid tumor such as melanoma, head and neck, liver or kidney cancer.

The genes are TRBV15 and TRBJ2-5; possibly TRBD1 for D (5 bases). There are 17 residues in the CDR3. V was trimmed by 1 base and J by 0 bases, leaving 15 bases between them. The germline V gene encodes CDR1 LNHNV and CDR2 YYDKDF (reference sequence). CDR3 DNA: TGTGCCACCAGCAGAGTTGGGGCCGCTTTTCACCAAGAGACCCAGTACTTC. This translates into CATSRVGAAFHQETQYF.

The V and J genes are TRBV27 and TRBJ2-3; weak D call: TRBD1 (6 bases). The CDR3 runs to 15 residues. Trimming left V 4 bases short and J 2 bases short, with 13 bases between. The germline V gene encodes CDR1 MNHEY and CDR2 SMNVEV (reference sequence). The CDR3 DNA is TGTGCCAGCAGTTCGAGGGGGAAATCCACAGATACGCAGTATTTT. Protein product: CASSSRGKSTDTQYF.

This clone appeared a few times. The chain has TRBV13 and TRBJ2-7; D might be TRBD1 (6 bases). Per germline, CDR1 PRHDT and CDR2 FYEKMQ (reference sequence). The V and J ends lost 5 bases and 2 bases respectively, with 13 bases between them. This CDR3 is built from 14 residues. CDR3 nucleotide sequence: TGTGCCAGCAGCCCTCGGGACACCACCTACGAGCAGTACTTC. Translated: CASSPRDTTYEQYF.

The chain uses TRBV7-6 and TRBJ1-1, with TRBD1 matching over 9 bases. The CDR3 sequence is 14 residues long. The germline CDR1 and CDR2 sequences are SGHVS and FNYEAQ. V lost 5 bases, J lost 2 bases, and 3 bases stayed unmatched. CDR3 region: CASSRGQGNTEAFF. DNA of the CDR3: TGTGCCAGCAGCCGGGGACAGGGTAACACTGAAGCTTTCTTT.

The J gene is TRBJ2-1, the V gene TRBV5-4; tentatively, D is TRBD2 (6 bases). Germline assignment: CDR1 SGHNT and CDR2 YYREEE (reference sequence). There are 15 residues in the CDR3. V lost 4 bases and J lost 0, with 11 bases in between. DNA for the CDR3: TGTGCCAGCAGCCGGGACTCCAGCTCCTACAATGAGCAGTTCTTC. Translating gives CASSRDSSSYNEQFF. The full variable domain, completed using reference TRBV5-4 and TRBJ2-1, is ETGVTQSPTHLIKTRGQQVTLRCSSQSGHNTVSWYQQALGQGPQFIFQYYREEENGRGNFPPRFSGLQFPNYSSELNVNALELDDSALYLCASSRDSSSYNEQFFGPGTRLTVL.

This clone was picked up one time. The chain employs TRBV14 and TRBJ2-5, with D possibly matching TRBD1 (6 bases). V was shortened by 0 bases and J by 4 bases, with 9 bases between the two germline ends. The CDR3 consists of 14 residues. Germline-derived CDR1 and CDR2 are SGHDN and FVKESK. The CDR3, as DNA: TGTGCCAGCAGCCAAGAGCGCAGGGGAGAGACCCAGTACTTC. Translated: CASSQERRGETQYF.

This clone showed up just a few times. The rearrangement links TRBV25-1 to TRBJ2-7, with D possibly called TRBD1 or TRBD2 (5 bases each). V was trimmed by 3 bases and J by 2 bases, leaving 17 bases between them. The CDR3 runs 16 residues. From germline, CDR1 is MGHDK and CDR2 SYGVNS. The CDR3 region has the DNA TGTGCCAGCAGTGACCTCGCAGGGCGGGTGACCTACGAGCAGTACTTC. It translates to CASSDLAGRVTYEQYF.

The rearrangement links TRBV7-9 to TRBJ2-1; D is unresolved. V was trimmed by 2 bases and J by 4 bases, leaving 12 bases between them. CDR1 and CDR2 (germline): SEHNR, FQNEAQ (reference sequence). There are 15 residues in the CDR3. CDR3 residues: CASSLRLGEYNEQFF. The DNA of the CDR3 is TGTGCCAGCAGCTTAAGGCTTGGGGAATACAATGAGCAGTTCTTC.

The rearrangement joins TRBV6-5 to TRBJ1-5; 7 bases agree with TRBD1. Germline V gives CDR1 MNHEY, CDR2 SVGAGI. The length of the CDR3 is 14 residues. The V segment lost 4 bases and the J segment 2 bases; nucleotides outside the gene matches: 2. The CDR3 sequence is CASSLGGRNQPQHF. CDR3 nucleotide sequence: TGTGCCAGCAGTTTAGGGGGCCGCAATCAGCCCCAGCATTTT.

The chain combines TRBV28 with TRBJ2-1; D might be TRBD2 (5 bases). This CDR3 has 12 amino acids. V was cut by 5 bases and J by 13 bases, with 15 bases left in between. CDR1 and CDR2 from the germline V gene are MDHEN and SYDVKM. CDR3 amino acids: CASSNPGVDQFF. The CDR3, as DNA: TGTGCCAGCAGTAACCCCGGGGTAGATCAGTTCTTC. The complete variable domain, with remaining parts taken from reference TRBV28 and TRBJ2-1, reads DVKVTQSSRYLVKRTGEKVFLECVQDMDHENMFWYRQDPGLGLRLIYFSYDVKMKEKGDIPEGYSVSREKKERFSLILESASTNQTSMYLCASSNPGVDQFFGPGTRLTVL.

The chain carries TRBV30 and TRBJ2-2, with D tentatively TRBD1 or TRBD2 (5 bases each). The V end was cut by 1 base, the J end by 5 bases, with 8 bases between. The V gene's germline CDR1 is GTSNPN and CDR2 SVGIG (reference sequence). This CDR3 has 13 amino acids. For the CDR3, the DNA is TGTGCCTGGAGTGAATGGGGGACCGGGGAGCTGTTTTTT. It is translated as CAWSEWGTGELFF.